Below are 27 T cell receptor beta chains sequenced from a single sample in a study of T cell clusters in autoimmune cytopenias. TRB was amplified by touch-down multiplex PCR, primer pools A and B combined. From the multiplex PCR reads, TCRdb lists one entry per CDR3 protein and no DNA. The sample includes several thousand distinct CDR3 sequences. TRB amplification used 200 to 250 ng of peripheral blood genomic DNA. Specimen: peripheral blood. The source is a human donor with an autoimmune cytopenia or autoimmune hepatitis (not recorded which).

This CDR3 is CASSSRRANTGELFF. This rearrangement joins TRBV7-9 to TRBJ2-2. From germline, CDR1 is SEHNR and CDR2 FQNEAQ (reference sequence). The CDR3 contains 15 residues.

This clonotype is called medium-sized based on its frequency. The rearrangement links TRBV4-3 to TRBJ1-5. The CDR3 spans 15 residues. CDR1 is LGHNA and CDR2 is YSLEER in the germline V gene. CDR3 sequence reads: CASSQDLETSQPQHF.

V gene TRBV28 combines with J gene TRBJ2-7; TCRdb proposes TRBD1, but this gene call is untestable without DNA. CDR3 size: 17 residues. Per germline, CDR1 MDHEN and CDR2 SYDVKM. This chain's CDR3 is CASSPRDRGVGSYEQYF.

This clonotype is deemed medium-sized by its frequency. The J gene is TRBJ1-2, the V gene TRBV6-1. The CDR3 loop spans 15 amino acids. Germline loops: CDR1 MNHNS, CDR2 SASEGT. The CDR3 protein is CASSAGRIINYGYTF.

This chain links TRBV13 with TRBJ2-7; the D gene TCRdb calls, TRBD1, cannot be checked with no DNA. Germline CDR1 PRHDT, CDR2 FYEKMQ (reference sequence). This CDR3 has 15 residues. CDR3 amino acids: CASSGGQVGTYKQYF.

Measured by frequency, this clonotype is medium-sized. The V and J genes are TRBV19 and TRBJ1-1. The CDR3 contains 11 residues. Germline lookup yields CDR1 LNHDA and CDR2 SQIVND (reference sequence). The CDR3 loop reads CASHRNTEAFF.

The chain carries TRBV4-3 and TRBJ1-3. This CDR3 is built from 16 residues. CDR1 is LGHNA, CDR2 YSLEER, per germline. CDR3 region: CASSQDWRGGRDTIYF.

This clonotype is called medium-sized based on its frequency. The chain recombines TRBV20-1 with TRBJ2-1; TCRdb reports TRBD1, a call that lacks DNA to check it against. The CDR3 totals 12 residues. Germline-derived CDR1 and CDR2 are DFQATT and SNEGSKA (reference sequence). CDR3 residues: CSARGGSPEQFF.

The chain couples TRBV28 to TRBJ1-2; TCRdb selects TRBD1, and the lack of DNA leaves this call unchecked. The germline CDR1 and CDR2 sequences are MDHEN and SYDVKM. The CDR3 is 15 residues long. The CDR3 spells CASKGQGIGVYGYTF.

Considering frequency, this clonotype is medium-sized. J is TRBJ2-1 and V is TRBV6-2 or TRBV6-3; the TRBD1 assignment by TCRdb is unverifiable without DNA. The CDR3 length is 13 residues. CDR1 is MNHEY and CDR2 is SVGEGT in the germline V gene. This CDR3 is CASVSGTGGEQFF.

The V call is TRBV24-1, the J call TRBJ2-1; lacking DNA, the TRBD1 call made by TCRdb goes unchecked. Looked up from germline, CDR1 is KGHDR and CDR2 is SFDVKD. The CDR3 is 12 amino acids. The CDR3: CATSQGNYEQFF.

This clonotype registers large by frequency. The chain recombines TRBV19 with TRBJ2-7; TCRdb gives TRBD1 as the D gene, but with no DNA this cannot be confirmed. CDR1 is LNHDA, CDR2 SQIVND, per germline (reference sequence). The CDR3 is 13 amino acids. CDR3 sequence reads: CASSSDRGYEQYF.

This clonotype shows up as medium-sized by frequency. This chain joins TRBV27 and TRBJ2-7; the TCRdb call, TRBD1, lacks DNA for checking. This CDR3 contains 14 residues. Germline CDR1 is MNHEY and CDR2 is SMNVEV (reference sequence). The CDR3 loop is CASSLRGQYYEQYF.

This clonotype is labeled medium-sized based on frequency. This CDR3 is CASSPMGGGELFF. The rearrangement uses TRBV18 and TRBJ2-2; TCRdb lists TRBD2, though no DNA is available to test this call. Germline V CDR1 and CDR2: KGHSH, LQKENI. This CDR3 is built from 13 residues.

The V call is TRBV6-5, the J call TRBJ1-4. Per the germline V gene, CDR1 is MNHEY and CDR2 is SVGAGI. The CDR3 runs 13 residues. CDR3 residues: CASSYSGDSGLFF.

J is TRBJ2-1 and V is TRBV20-1; TCRdb outputs TRBD1, but without DNA this stays unchecked. The V gene's germline CDR1 is DFQATT and CDR2 SNEGSKA (reference sequence). This CDR3 spans 20 amino acids. This CDR3 reads CSARDPTGQGNSGPYNEQFF.

The chain carries TRBV4-3 and TRBJ2-7; TCRdb's D gene call, TRBD1, goes unchecked for lack of DNA. The CDR3 runs to 16 residues. The germline CDR1 and CDR2 sequences are LGHNA and YSLEER. CDR3 region: CASSQGWPPEAYEQYF.

The chain links TRBV5-6 to TRBJ2-7. The germline V gene encodes CDR1 SGHDT and CDR2 YYEEEE. The CDR3 length is 14 residues. The CDR3 reads CASSGQTATREQYF.

Measured by frequency, this clonotype is medium-sized. This chain uses TRBV7-9 with TRBJ2-1; TCRdb's D call of TRBD1 is untestable without DNA. CDR1 and CDR2 (germline): SEHNR, FQNEAQ (reference sequence). The CDR3 length is 15 residues. CDR3 sequence reads: CASSFGGQGGNEQFF. The whole variable domain, remainder taken from reference TRBV7-9 and TRBJ2-1, is DTGVSQNPRHKITKRGQNVTFRCDPISEHNRLYWYRQTLGQGPEFLTYFQNEAQLEKSRLLSDRFSAERPKGSFSTLEIQRTEQGDSAMYLCASSFGGQGGNEQFFGPGTRLTVL.

This clonotype shows up as medium-sized by frequency. This chain connects TRBV29-1 to TRBJ2-1. Germline V lookup: CDR1 SQVTM, CDR2 ANQGSEA. The CDR3 length is 11 residues. CDR3 residues: CSGVGNNEQFF.

This CDR3 reads CATSAQGAGTDTQYF. This sequence joins TRBV24-1 and TRBJ2-3; there is no DNA to check the TCRdb D call of TRBD1. In germline, CDR1 is KGHDR, CDR2 SFDVKD. This CDR3 contains 15 residues.

This clonotype is medium-sized by frequency. The rearrangement links TRBV5-6 to TRBJ2-7; TCRdb names TRBD1, which stays unverified in the absence of DNA. CDR1 and CDR2 from the germline V gene are SGHDT and YYEEEE. The CDR3 is 14 residues long. This CDR3 is CASSLSHGGNEQYF.

This clonotype is medium-sized by frequency. V usage is TRBV27 and J usage is TRBJ2-7; TCRdb selects TRBD1, and the lack of DNA leaves this call unchecked. Germline values: CDR1 MNHEY, CDR2 SMNVEV (reference sequence). The CDR3 is 15 residues long. The CDR3 reads CASRPFGGSPYEQYF.

This clonotype counts as medium-sized by frequency. The V and J genes are TRBV12-3 or TRBV12-4 and TRBJ2-7; TCRdb's D call, TRBD1, is unchecked because there is no DNA. This CDR3 is 14 amino acids long. The CDR3 sequence is CASRLDRATYEQYF.

This chain connects TRBV20-1 to TRBJ2-1; the TRBD2 assignment by TCRdb is unverifiable without DNA. The CDR3 runs to 18 residues. Looked up from germline, CDR1 is DFQATT and CDR2 is SNEGSKA (reference sequence). CDR3 sequence: CSASWTSGSLGLYNEQFF.

The chain employs TRBV28 and TRBJ2-2. CDR3 size: 12 residues. Germline V gene data show CDR1 as MDHEN and CDR2 as SYDVKM. CDR3 sequence: CASRRNTGELFF.

The rearrangement uses TRBV6-5 and TRBJ2-7. The CDR3 totals 14 residues. CDR1 is MNHEY and CDR2 is SVGAGI in the germline V gene. The CDR3 protein is CASSYLREFYEQYF.